This T cell receptor (beta chain) emerged from a study of blood T cell repertoires in COVID-19. In the study overall: T cells, B-cell-depleted T cells, or PBMCs supplied cDNA or gDNA.

V was shortened by 6 bases and J by 8 bases, with 13 bases between the two germline ends. The CDR3 consists of 12 residues. Germline assignment: CDR1 ENHRY and CDR2 SYGVKD. Original processing methods: Amplification from reference gene primers served as the basis for estimated nucleated cell counts. TCRdb's copy holds only in-frame clones and misses some; the assay was immunoSEQ multiplex PCR. The DNA gave D and trimming, while V, J and clone size come from that table. The table shows 140,000 or so clones, with 80% occurring only once. The table lists this clone with a few counts. Sequencing was done on a sample of peripheral blood. This TCR was recovered from a woman between 45 and 60 years old with acute or convalescent COVID-19. V is TRBV10-3 and J is TRBJ1-1, with D perhaps matching TRBD1 (6 bases). DNA for the CDR3: TGTGCCATCAGCCCTCCCGGGACAGAAGCTTTCTTT. This sequence encodes CAISPPGTEAFF.